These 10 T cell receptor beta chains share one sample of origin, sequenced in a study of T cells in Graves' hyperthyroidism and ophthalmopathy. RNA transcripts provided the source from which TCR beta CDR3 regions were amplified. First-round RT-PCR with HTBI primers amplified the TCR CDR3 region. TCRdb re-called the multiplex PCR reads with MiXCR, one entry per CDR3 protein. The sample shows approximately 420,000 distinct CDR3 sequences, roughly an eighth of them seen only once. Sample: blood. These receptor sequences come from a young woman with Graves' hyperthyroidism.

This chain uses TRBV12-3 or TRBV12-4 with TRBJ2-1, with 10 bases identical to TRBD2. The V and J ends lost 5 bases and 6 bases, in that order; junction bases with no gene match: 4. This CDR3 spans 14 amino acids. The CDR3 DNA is TGTGCCAGCAGTAGACTAGCGGGTTCCAATGAGCAGTTCTTC. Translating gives CASSRLAGSNEQFF.

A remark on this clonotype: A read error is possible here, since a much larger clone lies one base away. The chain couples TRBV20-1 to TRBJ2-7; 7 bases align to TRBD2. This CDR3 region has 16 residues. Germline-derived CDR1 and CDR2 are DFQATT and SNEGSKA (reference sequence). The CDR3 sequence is CSARDRRRGTFYEQHF. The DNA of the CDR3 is TGCAGTGCTAGAGATCGGCGGCGGGGGACCTTCTACGAGCAGCACTTC.

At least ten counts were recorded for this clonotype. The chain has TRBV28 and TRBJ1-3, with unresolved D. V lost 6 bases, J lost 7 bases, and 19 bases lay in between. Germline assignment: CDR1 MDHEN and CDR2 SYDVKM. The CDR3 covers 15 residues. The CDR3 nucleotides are TGTGCCAGCAGACCCCCAGGCCTTCTCCGGAACACCATATATTTT. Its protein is CASRPPGLLRNTIYF.

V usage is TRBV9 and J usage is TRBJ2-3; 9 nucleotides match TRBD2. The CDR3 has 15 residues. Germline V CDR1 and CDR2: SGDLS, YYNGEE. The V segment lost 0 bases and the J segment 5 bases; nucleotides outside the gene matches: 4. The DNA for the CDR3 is TGTGCCAGCAGCGTAGTAGCGGGAGTGAAAGATACGCAGTATTTT. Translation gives CASSVVAGVKDTQYF.

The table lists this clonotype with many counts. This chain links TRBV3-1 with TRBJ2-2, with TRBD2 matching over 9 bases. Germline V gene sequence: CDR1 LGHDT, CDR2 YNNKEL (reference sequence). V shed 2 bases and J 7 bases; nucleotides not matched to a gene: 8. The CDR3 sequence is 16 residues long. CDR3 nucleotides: TGTGCCAGCAGCCAACAGGGCGGGAGGGTATTCGGGGAGCTGTTTTTT. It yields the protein CASSQQGGRVFGELFF.

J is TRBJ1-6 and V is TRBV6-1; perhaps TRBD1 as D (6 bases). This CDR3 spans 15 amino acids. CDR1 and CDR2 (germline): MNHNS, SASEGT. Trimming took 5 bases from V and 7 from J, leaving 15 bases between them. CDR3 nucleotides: TGTGCCAGCAGTCCCATGACAGGAGGGAATTCACCCCTCCACTTT. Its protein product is CASSPMTGGNSPLHF.

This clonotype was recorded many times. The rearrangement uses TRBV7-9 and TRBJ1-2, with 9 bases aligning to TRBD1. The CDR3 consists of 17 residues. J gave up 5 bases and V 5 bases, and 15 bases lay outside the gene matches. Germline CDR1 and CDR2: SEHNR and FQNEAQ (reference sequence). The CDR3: CASSGTGRPARFYGYTF. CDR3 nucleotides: TGTGCCAGCAGCGGGACAGGGAGGCCCGCGAGGTTTTATGGCTACACCTTC.

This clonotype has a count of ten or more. The CDR3 DNA reads as TGTGCCAGCAGCTTAGCTTTCGGCAGGGAGTCAGATACGCAGTATTTT. Translated, it gives CASSLAFGRESDTQYF. The chain joins TRBV7-9 to TRBJ2-3; either TRBD1 or TRBD2 may fit D (5 bases each). This CDR3 comprises 16 residues. Trimming removed 0 bases from V and 4 bases from J, with 14 bases in between. Germline V lookup: CDR1 SEHNR, CDR2 FQNEAQ (reference sequence). Full variable domain (rest looked up from reference TRBV7-9 and TRBJ2-3): DTGVSQNPRHKITKRGQNVTFRCDPISEHNRLYWYRQTLGQGPEFLTYFQNEAQLEKSRLLSDRFSAERPKGSFSTLEIQRTEQGDSAMYLCASSLAFGRESDTQYFGPGTRLTVL.

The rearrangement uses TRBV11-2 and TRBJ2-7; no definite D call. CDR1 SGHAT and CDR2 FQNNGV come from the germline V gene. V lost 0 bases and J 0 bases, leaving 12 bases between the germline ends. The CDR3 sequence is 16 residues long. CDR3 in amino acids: CASSLEVRLRSYEQYF. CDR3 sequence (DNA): TGTGCCAGCAGCTTAGAGGTGCGGCTTCGCTCCTACGAGCAGTACTTC.

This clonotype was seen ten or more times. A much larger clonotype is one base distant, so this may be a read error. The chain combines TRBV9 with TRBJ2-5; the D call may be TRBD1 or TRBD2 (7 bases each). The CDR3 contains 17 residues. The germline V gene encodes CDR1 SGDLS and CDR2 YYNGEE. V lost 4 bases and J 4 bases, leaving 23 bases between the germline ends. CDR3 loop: CASSPGGGGRGLETQYF. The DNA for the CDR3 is TGTGCCAGCAGCCCCGGAGGGGGCGGGAGAGGATTAGAGACCCAGTACTTC. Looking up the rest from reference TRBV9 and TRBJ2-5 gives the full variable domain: DSGVTQTPKHLITATGQRVTLRCSPRSGDLSVYWYQQSLDQGLQFLIQYYNGEERAKGNILERFSAQQFPDLHSELNLSSLELGDSALYFCASSPGGGGRGLETQYFGPGTRLLVL.